A selection of T cell receptor beta chains follows, all from one sample in a study of post-analysis software for immune sequencing data. TCRdb re-called the PCR reads through MiXCR, storing one row per CDR3 protein. The profile shows roughly 570,000 distinct CDR3 sequences, under 40% of them singletons. Sequencing was done on a sample of blood. The receptors derive from a girl younger than 18 with multiple sclerosis. Each CDR3 is given without its conserved first and last residue. Fields, in order: J gene, V gene, CDR3 protein.

J gene: TRBJ1-4
V gene: TRBV3-1
CDR3 protein: ASSQEAGAREKLF

J gene: TRBJ1-5
V gene: TRBV12-3/TRBV12-4
CDR3 protein: ASSKTGGGQPQH

J gene: TRBJ2-5
V gene: TRBV5-1
CDR3 protein: ASSLETGETQY

J gene: TRBJ1-6
V gene: TRBV7-2
CDR3 protein: ASSVNPMSSYNSPLH

J gene: TRBJ2-3
V gene: TRBV18
CDR3 protein: ASSPPGLAGGDTQY

J gene: TRBJ2-5
V gene: TRBV5-1
CDR3 protein: ASRVREGETQY

J gene: TRBJ1-2
V gene: TRBV12-3/TRBV12-4
CDR3 protein: ASSPGRPDLYGYT

J gene: TRBJ2-2
V gene: TRBV5-1
CDR3 protein: ASSKGQGEPGELF

J gene: TRBJ2-1
V gene: TRBV9
CDR3 protein: ASSLDGETSLYNEQF

J gene: TRBJ2-1
V gene: TRBV10-3
CDR3 protein: AISDPTQLSYNEQF

J gene: TRBJ1-1
V gene: TRBV3-1
CDR3 protein: ASSLKGGRTLNSEAF

J gene: TRBJ2-7
V gene: TRBV29-1
CDR3 protein: SVAGTGASYEQY

J gene: TRBJ2-5
V gene: TRBV12-3/TRBV12-4
CDR3 protein: ASTPEGFRGTQY

J gene: TRBJ2-1
V gene: TRBV4-2
CDR3 protein: ASSRSGLAGGVDEQF

J gene: TRBJ2-3
V gene: TRBV5-1
CDR3 protein: ASSLYSSTDTQY

J gene: TRBJ1-5
V gene: TRBV2
CDR3 protein: ASSGLRRLQH

J gene: TRBJ2-3
V gene: TRBV6-1
CDR3 protein: ASSGGRPAATDTQY

J gene: TRBJ1-1
V gene: TRBV2
CDR3 protein: ASRDRGFTEAF

J gene: TRBJ2-6
V gene: TRBV6-1
CDR3 protein: ASSVSGSGRDSGANVLT

J gene: TRBJ1-2
V gene: TRBV10-3
CDR3 protein: AISGPGQGKKNGYT

J gene: TRBJ2-1
V gene: TRBV11-2
CDR3 protein: ASSLESPAGTAYNEQF

J gene: TRBJ2-2
V gene: TRBV9
CDR3 protein: ASSPTQGAGELF

J gene: TRBJ1-1
V gene: TRBV6-1
CDR3 protein: ASSPTPGVAPQRNTEAF

J gene: TRBJ1-1
V gene: TRBV18
CDR3 protein: ASSPQAVNTEAF

J gene: -
V gene: TRBV3-1
CDR3 protein: ASSSRHRDEQY

J gene: TRBJ1-5
V gene: TRBV20-1
CDR3 protein: SARAVRGPAGQPQH

J gene: TRBJ2-7
V gene: TRBV9
CDR3 protein: ASSLYAGGGSYEQY

J gene: TRBJ2-1
V gene: TRBV5-1
CDR3 protein: ASRRETSSYNEQY

J gene: TRBJ1-1
V gene: TRBV12-3/TRBV12-4
CDR3 protein: ASSFRGRMNTEAF

J gene: TRBJ2-5
V gene: TRBV6-1
CDR3 protein: ASSERRAPGRIEQY

J gene: TRBJ1-6
V gene: TRBV5-1
CDR3 protein: AGSLGTANSPLH

J gene: TRBJ2-1
V gene: TRBV11-2
CDR3 protein: ASSLVGGMGANEQF

J gene: TRBJ1-1
V gene: TRBV6-5
CDR3 protein: ASSGNRGSPEAF

J gene: TRBJ1-2
V gene: TRBV3-1
CDR3 protein: ASSQGPTVEKFYGYT

J gene: TRBJ2-1
V gene: TRBV7-3
CDR3 protein: ASSSPRGGGASYNEQF